Given below is one TCR beta chain in context. The sample holds other DNA sequences that translate to the same CDR3. The CDR3 totals 13 residues. Germline lookup yields CDR1 SGHRS and CDR2 YFSETQ. V gave up 1 base and J gave up 3 bases, with 6 bases separating them. Patients at the Seattle site were enrolled during active infection and followed longitudinally. The table came from immunoSEQ multiplex PCR; TCRdb's copy has only in-frame clones and leaves some out. The data hold some 400,000 clones, with approximately 87% observed a single time. The sample is drawn from a study of blood T cell repertoires in COVID-19. Study in general: Acute and convalescent COVID-19 samples came from the United States, Italy and Spain. PBMCs, B-cell-depleted T cells, or T cells were the source of the cDNA or gDNA that made up the material.

The specimen was peripheral blood. The J gene is TRBJ2-3, the V gene TRBV5-1; D unclear. The source is a woman aged 60-75 years with COVID-19, enrolled during active disease. As DNA, the CDR3 is TGCGCCAGCAGCTTGCCGGGTACAGATACGCAGTATTTT. It translates to CASSLPGTDTQYF.